These 25 T cell receptor beta chains share one sample of origin, sequenced in a study of blood T cell repertoires in COVID-19. Clones were sequenced by immunoSEQ multiplex PCR, and TCRdb holds only the in-frame ones, with some missing. The sample yields about 66,000 clones, roughly 84% seen once. The sample comprised peripheral blood. These receptors were obtained from a man between 45 and 60 years old with active COVID-19.

This chain joins TRBV5-4 and TRBJ2-7; possibly TRBD2 for D (7 bases). In germline, CDR1 is SGHNT, CDR2 YYREEE (reference sequence). This CDR3 has 14 amino acids. Trimming shortened V by 5 bases and J by 5 bases, and 17 bases separated the two germline ends. CDR3 loop: CASRSEGGRDEQYF. The CDR3 region has the DNA TGTGCCAGCAGATCGGAGGGGGGGCGGGACGAGCAGTACTTC.

The chain combines TRBV18 with TRBJ1-1; no clear D gene. The germline V gene encodes CDR1 KGHSH and CDR2 LQKENI. The length of the CDR3 is 11 residues. The V end was cut by 3 bases, the J end by 9 bases, with 8 bases between. The CDR3 coding sequence is TGTGCCAGCTCACCGGGCAGTCAAGCTTTCTTT. Its translation is CASSPGSQAFF.

CDR3 coding DNA: TGTGCCAGCAGCATTACTAGCGGGAACGCAGATACGCAGTATTTT. This gives the protein CASSITSGNADTQYF. V is TRBV7-8 and J is TRBJ2-3; 10 nucleotides line up with TRBD2. Germline trimming cut 5 bases from V and 4 bases from J; bases unmatched to any gene: 6. This CDR3 spans 15 amino acids. Germline V CDR1 and CDR2: SGHVS, FQNEAQ.

The rearrangement joins TRBV29-1 to TRBJ2-7; 7 nucleotides align to TRBD1. The ends lost 4 bases at V and 6 bases at J; junction bases unmatched: 9. The germline V gene has CDR1 SQVTM and CDR2 ANQGSEA. This CDR3 comprises 13 residues. This CDR3 is CSVADYNRGEQYF. CDR3 coding DNA: TGCAGCGTTGCAGACTACAACAGGGGCGAGCAGTACTTC.

The CDR3 region is CASSQLTGGGYTF. CDR3 DNA: TGCGCCAGCAGCCAGCTAACAGGGGGTGGCTACACCTTC. The chain links TRBV4-1 to TRBJ1-2, with 8 nucleotides matching TRBD1. The CDR3 has 13 residues. The V gene's germline CDR1 is MGHRA and CDR2 YSYEKL. V trimming: 3 bases; J trimming: 7 bases; junction bases outside the gene matches: 4.

The chain has TRBV9 and TRBJ2-3; the D gene is possibly TRBD1 (5 bases). Germline CDR1 reads SGDLS; CDR2 reads YYNGEE. V was pared by 4 bases and J by 6 bases, with 18 bases between. The CDR3 has 15 residues. CDR3 loop: CASSPKTVSVDTQYF. Written as DNA, the CDR3 is TGTGCCAGCAGCCCCAAGACAGTCTCGGTGGATACGCAGTATTTT.

Written as DNA, the CDR3 is TGCGCCAGCACTCTTACACAGGGGAGCCAGGAAGGCTACACCTTC. Its translation is CASTLTQGSQEGYTF. The chain couples TRBV5-1 to TRBJ1-2; 7 bases are shared with TRBD1. The CDR3 sequence is 15 residues long. V gave up 6 bases and J gave up 8 bases; unmatched junction bases: 16. Germline V gene sequence: CDR1 SGHRS, CDR2 YFSETQ.

CDR3 DNA sequence: TGTGCCAGCAGCCTTCTAGCGGGTGGACCGAATACGCAGTATTTT. Protein: CASSLLAGGPNTQYF. V and J are TRBV6-6 and TRBJ2-3; TRBD2 matches at 8 bases. Germline V lookup: CDR1 MNHNY, CDR2 SVGAGI (reference sequence). The CDR3 covers 15 residues. J was trimmed by 7 bases and V by 6 bases; bases with no gene match: 12.

V is TRBV6-5 and J is TRBJ1-1; no firm D call. Germline CDR1 and CDR2: MNHEY and SVGAGI. The V gene lost 6 bases and the J gene lost 1 base, with 9 bases spanning the gap. This CDR3 spans 13 amino acids. DNA of the CDR3: TGTGCCAGCAGCCTACAGAGGAACACTGAAGCTTTCTTT. Its protein product is CASSLQRNTEAFF.

The chain recombines TRBV19 with TRBJ2-1; 9 positions agree with TRBD1. The CDR3 has 15 amino acids. Germline CDR1 reads LNHDA; CDR2 reads SQIVND (reference sequence). J gave up 8 bases and V 6 bases, and 11 bases lay outside the gene matches. CDR3 sequence reads: CASRKTGTGRHEQFF. CDR3 DNA sequence: TGTGCCAGTAGGAAGACCGGGACAGGGAGGCATGAGCAGTTCTTC.

The chain combines TRBV19 with TRBJ1-2; 9 bases agree with TRBD1. V lost 4 bases, J lost 6 bases, and 6 bases stayed unmatched. The CDR3 contains 14 residues. The germline V gene encodes CDR1 LNHDA and CDR2 SQIVND (reference sequence). Here the CDR3 reads CASSTPTGGNGYTF. CDR3 sequence (DNA): TGTGCCAGTAGTACCCCGACAGGGGGGAATGGCTACACCTTC.

This clone was recorded only once. The V call is TRBV19, the J call TRBJ1-2, with D perhaps TRBD1 (5 bases). This CDR3 region has 13 residues. V was clipped by 8 bases and J by 2 bases, with 12 bases between them. CDR1 is LNHDA and CDR2 is SQIVND in the germline V gene (reference sequence). CDR3 nucleotide sequence: TGTGCCAGTGCGGGGCTGAGGAACTATGGCTACACCTTC. This encodes CASAGLRNYGYTF.

The rearrangement uses TRBV11-2 and TRBJ1-1, with 7 bases fitting TRBD1. V lost 2 bases to trimming and J lost 0 bases; unmatched junction nucleotides: 9. CDR1 is SGHAT and CDR2 is FQNNGV in the germline V gene. The CDR3 contains 17 residues. The CDR3 DNA sequence: TGTGCCAGCAGCTTAAACAGGGGCGGAAGGATGAACACTGAAGCTTTCTTT. As protein: CASSLNRGGRMNTEAFF.

The chain joins TRBV5-1 to TRBJ1-3; D unclear. Deletions cut 1 base from V and 0 bases from J, with 8 bases between. Looked up from germline, CDR1 is SGHRS and CDR2 is YFSETQ. The CDR3 runs 15 residues. The CDR3 DNA reads as TGCGCCAGCAGCTTGCCCTTACTCTCTGGAAACACCATATATTTT. Translated, it gives CASSLPLLSGNTIYF.

Details on this clone: No DNA is shown, since the ends of the CDR3 on it are uncertain; the CDR3 is the one TCRdb lists. The rearrangement joins TRBV21-1 to TRBJ2-2; the table's D call TRBD1 went unverified against the DNA. TRBV21-1 is classified as a pseudogene. The CDR3 spans 17 amino acids, including both terminal residues. Here the CDR3 reads CASSKVGIGANTGELFF.

The chain is built from TRBV19 and TRBJ2-1; 9 bases align to TRBD1. This CDR3 is built from 14 residues. Trimming cost V 8 bases and J 6 bases; bases outside gene matches: 8. CDR1 and CDR2 (germline): LNHDA, SQIVND (reference sequence). CDR3 in amino acids: CASGRDRDINEQFF. Written as DNA, the CDR3 is TGTGCCAGTGGAAGGGACAGGGATATCAATGAGCAGTTCTTC. Full variable domain (rest looked up from reference TRBV19 and TRBJ2-1): DGGITQSPKYLFRKEGQNVTLSCEQNLNHDAMYWYRQDPGQGLRLIYYSQIVNDFQKGDIAEGYSVSREKKESFPLTVTSAQKNPTAFYLCASGRDRDINEQFFGPGTRLTVL.

This chain connects TRBV11-2 to TRBJ2-3; 15 bases fit TRBD2. Germline loops: CDR1 SGHAT, CDR2 FQNNGV. This CDR3 is 16 amino acids long. Trimming took 4 bases from V and 6 from J; bases not matched to a gene: 5. The CDR3 spells CASSWTSGGAGDTQYF. CDR3 nucleotide sequence: TGTGCCAGCAGCTGGACTAGCGGGGGGGCAGGGGATACGCAGTATTTT.

The chain has TRBV9 and TRBJ1-2; TRBD1 is a possible D gene (6 bases). The CDR3 loop spans 14 amino acids. Germline V gene sequence: CDR1 SGDLS, CDR2 YYNGEE. The germline V and J ends were trimmed by 4 bases and 3 bases, with 13 bases remaining between them. Written as DNA, the CDR3 is TGTGCCAGCAGCCAATCGGACAGATACTATGGCTACACCTTC. Protein sequence: CASSQSDRYYGYTF.

V gene TRBV11-2 combines with J gene TRBJ1-2; 7 bases line up with TRBD1. The V and J ends lost 4 bases and 3 bases, in that order; junction bases with no gene match: 5. CDR1 is SGHAT, CDR2 FQNNGV, per germline. This CDR3 contains 14 residues. The CDR3 bases are TGTGCCAGCAGCTCGGGAACAGGGGACTATGGCTACACCTTC. Protein product: CASSSGTGDYGYTF.

V gene TRBV7-3 combines with J gene TRBJ2-7; possibly TRBD2 for D (7 bases). The CDR3 spans 15 residues. V was shortened by 5 bases and J by 2 bases, with 16 bases between the two germline ends. Germline CDR1 is SGHTA and CDR2 is FQGTGA. CDR3 coding DNA: TGTGCCAGCAGCCTCTCCCCGGGGGGCCCCTACGAGCAGTACTTC. Translation gives CASSLSPGGPYEQYF.

This clone was seen a few times. This rearrangement joins TRBV9 to TRBJ2-7, with a tentative D call TRBD1 (5 bases). CDR1 and CDR2 (germline): SGDLS, YYNGEE. The CDR3 is made up of 17 amino acids. V lost 0 bases, J lost 3 bases, and 19 bases lay in between. CDR3 nucleotide sequence: TGTGCCAGCAGCGTAGGAACAGCCGACAGTGGCGGCTACGAGCAGTACTTC. Translated: CASSVGTADSGGYEQYF.

This chain links TRBV7-2 with TRBJ2-1; weak D call: TRBD2 (6 bases). The V gene's germline CDR1 is SGHTA and CDR2 FQGNSA. V gave up 2 bases and J gave up 10 bases, with 18 bases separating them. The CDR3 sequence is 15 residues long. CDR3 nucleotides: TGTGCCAGCAGCTTACCGCCCTCGCTAGCGTACGAGCAGTTCTTC. Its translation: CASSLPPSLAYEQFF. Complete variable domain (other parts from reference TRBV7-2 and TRBJ2-1): GAGVSQSPSNKVTEKGKDVELRCDPISGHTALYWYRQSLGQGLEFLIYFQGNSAPDKSGLPSDRFSAERTGGSVSTLTIQRTQQEDSAVYLCASSLPPSLAYEQFFGPGTRLTVL.

The rearrangement links TRBV4-2 to TRBJ2-7; the D is unclear. Trimming cost V 1 base and J 2 bases, with 9 bases left between them. The CDR3 has 14 residues. CDR1 is LGHNA and CDR2 is YNFKEQ in the germline V gene. The CDR3 loop reads CASSQVDTTYEQYF. CDR3 in DNA: TGTGCCAGCAGCCAAGTAGATACTACCTACGAGCAGTACTTC.

This sequence joins TRBV6-5 and TRBJ1-2; 7 bases line up with TRBD1. The CDR3 sequence is 12 residues long. Germline values: CDR1 MNHEY, CDR2 SVGAGI. The V segment lost 5 bases and the J segment 8 bases; nucleotides outside the gene matches: 5. The DNA of the CDR3 is TGTGCCAGCAGTCCCACAGGGGAGGGCTACACCTTC. This codes for CASSPTGEGYTF.

The chain couples TRBV5-1 to TRBJ1-2; D is possibly TRBD1 (5 bases). The V end was cut by 4 bases, the J end by 5 bases, with 12 bases between. Per the germline V gene, CDR1 is SGHRS and CDR2 is YFSETQ. The CDR3 runs to 13 residues. CDR3 sequence (DNA): TGCGCCAGCAGCCCTCAGGGATCGTATGGCTACACCTTC. Its protein product is CASSPQGSYGYTF.